Listed here are 25 T cell receptor beta chains from one sample, sequenced in a study of CD8 T cells in Susac syndrome. Reverse transcription of roughly 0.45 to 1 ug RNA was performed with random hexamers. One entry per CDR3 protein, called by TCRdb with MiXCR from the immunoSEQ multiplex PCR reads. The sample consists of about 200,000 distinct CDR3 sequences, roughly nine tenths of them appearing once. The sample taken for sequencing was CD4+ T cells from PBMCs. Source of these receptors: a human donor with Susac syndrome.

This clonotype was seen more than once but under ten times. V and J are TRBV3-1 and TRBJ1-5; D is possibly TRBD1 (5 bases). Germline V CDR1 and CDR2: LGHDT, YNNKEL (reference sequence). This CDR3 comprises 15 residues. Trimming stripped 3 bases from V and 7 bases from J, with 16 bases between. For the CDR3, the DNA is TGTGCCAGCAGCCACACCCCGACGGGGGGACAGCCCCAGCATTTT. Protein: CASSHTPTGGQPQHF.

V is TRBV7-9 and J is TRBJ1-2, with 8 positions matching TRBD1. CDR3 size: 13 residues. Germline CDR1 is SEHNR and CDR2 is FQNEAQ (reference sequence). J was trimmed by 7 bases and V by 5 bases; bases with no gene match: 6. This CDR3 is CASSMGQVGGYTF. As DNA, the CDR3 is TGTGCCAGCAGCATGGGACAGGTCGGTGGCTACACCTTC.

The chain uses TRBV20-1 and TRBJ1-1; D remains unclear. This CDR3 comprises 15 residues. Germline V gives CDR1 DFQATT, CDR2 SNEGSKA (reference sequence). The V and J ends lost 1 base and 7 bases respectively, with 19 bases between them. The CDR3 here is CSARVQTAGSGEAFF. Written as DNA, the CDR3 is TGCAGTGCTAGAGTGCAAACGGCAGGTTCGGGTGAAGCTTTCTTT.

The chain links TRBV28 to TRBJ2-7; TRBD2 matches 7 bases. Germline CDR1 MDHEN, CDR2 SYDVKM. Trimming at V came to 7 bases and at J to 4 bases, leaving 16 bases not matched to a gene. This CDR3 is 16 amino acids long. CDR3 protein: CASTDYGGTNRYEQYF. The CDR3 DNA reads TGTGCCAGCACCGACTACGGGGGGACGAACCGGTACGAGCAGTACTTC. The variable domain in full, completed from reference TRBV28 and TRBJ2-7, reads DVKVTQSSRYLVKRTGEKVFLECVQDMDHENMFWYRQDPGLGLRLIYFSYDVKMKEKGDIPEGYSVSREKKERFSLILESASTNQTSMYLCASTDYGGTNRYEQYFGPGTRLTVT.

This chain links TRBV20-1 with TRBJ2-2; 8 bases match TRBD2. Germline V gene lookup returns CDR1 DFQATT and CDR2 SNEGSKA (reference sequence). This CDR3 has 15 amino acids. With V trimmed by 0 bases and J by 8 bases, 8 bases remained unmatched. Written as DNA, the CDR3 is TGCAGTGCTAGAGATAATCGCGGGGGGAGAGGGGAGCTGTTTTTT. This codes for CSARDNRGGRGELFF.

The chain uses TRBV6-6 and TRBJ1-1; D is undetermined. V lost 7 bases and J 0 bases, leaving 18 bases between the germline ends. This CDR3 has 16 amino acids. The germline gives CDR1 MNHNY, CDR2 SVGAGI (reference sequence). The chain's CDR3 is CASTVTAGSMNTEAFF. The CDR3 bases are TGTGCCAGCACCGTTACGGCGGGAAGCATGAACACTGAAGCTTTCTTT.

This chain uses TRBV5-1 with TRBJ2-7; D is uncertain. The CDR3 covers 15 residues. V was trimmed by 5 bases and J by 3 bases, leaving 18 bases between them. CDR1 and CDR2 from the germline V gene are SGHRS and YFSETQ. The DNA for the CDR3 is TGCGCCAGCAGTTTGAATGGGAATCGAGGCTACGAGCAGTACTTC. It is translated as CASSLNGNRGYEQYF.

The rearrangement joins TRBV5-6 to TRBJ2-1; D not resolved. Trimming removed 4 bases at V and 4 bases at J, with 9 bases between. There are 13 residues in the CDR3. Germline CDR1 SGHDT, CDR2 YYEEEE. This CDR3 reads CASSIALYNEQFF. The CDR3 nucleotides read TGTGCCAGCAGCATTGCTCTATACAATGAGCAGTTCTTC. The full variable domain, its missing parts supplied by reference TRBV5-6 and TRBJ2-1, is DAGVTQSPTHLIKTRGQQVTLRCSPKSGHDTVSWYQQALGQGPQFIFQYYEEEERQRGNFPDRFSGHQFPNYSSELNVNALLLGDSALYLCASSIALYNEQFFGPGTRLTVL.

V gene TRBV7-9 combines with J gene TRBJ2-5; no clear D. V gave up 8 bases and J gave up 0 bases, with 13 bases separating them. Germline V gives CDR1 SEHNR, CDR2 FQNEAQ (reference sequence). The CDR3 is made up of 14 amino acids. For the CDR3, the DNA is TGTGCCAGCGGGTTAATGGAGAACCAAGAGACCCAGTACTTC. It translates to CASGLMENQETQYF.

The rearrangement links TRBV11-3 to TRBJ2-1; 8 bases fit TRBD1. The V gene's germline CDR1 is SGHNT and CDR2 YENEEA. The CDR3 has 15 amino acids. V shed 1 base and J 8 bases; nucleotides not matched to a gene: 7. CDR3 protein: CASSLGQDRVDEQFF. The CDR3 bases are TGTGCCAGCAGCTTAGGCCAGGACAGGGTGGATGAGCAGTTCTTC.

This chain connects TRBV4-1 to TRBJ2-1; TRBD2 matches at 8 bases. With 0 bases clipped from V and 5 bases from J, the junction kept 6 bases outside the gene matches. The CDR3 extends over 16 amino acids. Per the germline V gene, CDR1 is MGHRA and CDR2 is YSYEKL. CDR3 DNA: TGCGCCAGCAGCCAAGAGACGGGACTAGGAAACAATGAGCAGTTCTTC. Translating it yields CASSQETGLGNNEQFF.

The rearrangement joins TRBV5-1 to TRBJ2-1, with 12 bases fitting TRBD1. This CDR3 has 17 amino acids. The junction had 13 bases not matched to a gene; V was cut back by 4 bases and J by 8 bases. Germline CDR1 reads SGHRS; CDR2 reads YFSETQ. The DNA for the CDR3 is TGCGCCAGCAGCCCGGGGACAGGGGGCTTCGGGGGCGATGAGCAGTTCTTC. Its protein product is CASSPGTGGFGGDEQFF.

V is TRBV12-5 and J is TRBJ2-3; D unclear. V was cut by 7 bases and J by 1 base, with 12 bases left in between. The CDR3 consists of 14 residues. Germline V lookup: CDR1 LGHNT, CDR2 FRNRAP. CDR3 DNA: TGTGCTAGTGCTTATAAGGACGGCACAGATACGCAGTATTTT. This translates into CASAYKDGTDTQYF.

V is TRBV5-1 and J is TRBJ2-2; 7 bases align to TRBD2. The CDR3 sequence is 14 residues long. From germline, CDR1 is SGHRS and CDR2 YFSETQ. V gave up 9 bases and J gave up 1 base; unmatched junction bases: 6. The CDR3 is CATQSGGNTGELFF. CDR3 coding DNA: TGCGCCACACAATCGGGAGGGAACACCGGGGAGCTGTTTTTT.

The chain employs TRBV19 and TRBJ1-5; 8 positions agree with TRBD1. CDR1 LNHDA and CDR2 SQIVND come from the germline V gene (reference sequence). The CDR3 sequence is 14 residues long. Trimming removed 6 bases from V and 5 bases from J; junction bases left unmatched: 6. For the CDR3, the DNA is TGTGCCAGTAGGGACGGACAGGGTTATCAGCCCCAGCATTTT. Encoded protein: CASRDGQGYQPQHF.

V is TRBV20-1 and J is TRBJ2-7; 9 bases match TRBD2. Germline loops: CDR1 DFQATT, CDR2 SNEGSKA (reference sequence). The junction had 7 bases not matched to a gene; V was cut back by 3 bases and J by 4 bases. The CDR3 consists of 14 residues. The CDR3 DNA reads TGCAGTGCTAGTAGTCCTAGCGGGACTTACGAGCAGTACTTC. This codes for CSASSPSGTYEQYF.

This chain links TRBV6-5 with TRBJ1-2, with 10 bases fitting TRBD1. The CDR3 is 14 residues long. Germline CDR1 is MNHEY and CDR2 is SVGAGI. V shed 5 bases and J 2 bases; nucleotides not matched to a gene: 2. The CDR3: CASSKTGGNYGYTF. The CDR3 DNA is TGTGCCAGCAGTAAGACAGGGGGCAACTATGGCTACACCTTC.

This chain connects TRBV6-5 to TRBJ1-2; 7 bases line up with TRBD1. The J segment lost 14 bases and the V segment lost 6 bases, leaving 15 bases of the junction unmatched. The germline V gene encodes CDR1 MNHEY and CDR2 SVGAGI. CDR3 size: 13 residues. Here the CDR3 reads CASSGSQGGMSTF. CDR3 DNA sequence: TGTGCCAGCAGCGGATCGCAGGGGGGGATGAGTACCTTC.

The V gene is TRBV6-5, the J gene TRBJ1-5, with D unresolved. Trimming removed 2 bases from V and 0 bases from J, with 5 bases in between. Germline lookup yields CDR1 MNHEY and CDR2 SVGAGI. CDR3 length equals 14 residues. The CDR3 sequence is CASSYSHSNQPQHF. The CDR3 DNA reads TGTGCCAGCAGTTACAGCCATAGCAATCAGCCCCAGCATTTT.

This chain connects TRBV6-5 to TRBJ1-3, with D uncertain. This CDR3 contains 14 residues. The V and J ends lost 5 bases and 2 bases respectively, with 10 bases between them. Germline CDR1 reads MNHEY; CDR2 reads SVGAGI. The CDR3 nucleotides read TGTGCCAGCAGTGTCGGGCGTCCTGGAAACACCATATATTTT. The encoded protein is CASSVGRPGNTIYF.

The chain is built from TRBV6-5 and TRBJ1-2, with D possibly being TRBD1 (5 bases). The CDR3 sequence is 16 residues long. CDR1 and CDR2 from the germline V gene are MNHEY and SVGAGI. The germline V and J ends were trimmed by 0 bases and 4 bases, with 15 bases remaining between them. The CDR3 reads CASSYSNTREGYGYTF. The CDR3 coding sequence is TGTGCCAGCAGTTACTCGAATACCAGGGAAGGCTATGGCTACACCTTC.

This chain uses TRBV5-1 with TRBJ2-3; the D call may be TRBD1 or TRBD2 (5 bases each). V was cut by 4 bases and J by 1 base, with 16 bases left in between. Germline V gives CDR1 SGHRS, CDR2 YFSETQ. CDR3 length equals 16 residues. The CDR3 loop is CASSHNRGDGTDTQYF. The CDR3 coding sequence is TGCGCCAGCAGCCACAACCGAGGGGACGGCACAGATACGCAGTATTTT.

V usage is TRBV29-1 and J usage is TRBJ2-1; 10 nucleotides agree with TRBD2. This CDR3 region has 15 residues. From germline, CDR1 is SQVTM and CDR2 ANQGSEA. The trim removed 5 bases at V and 7 bases at J, leaving 11 bases unmatched. The CDR3 DNA reads as TGCAGCGTTAGTCGGCGTCTAGCGGGAGAAAATGAGCAGTTCTTC. Translation gives CSVSRRLAGENEQFF.

This clonotype was detected a few times. One junction end disagrees with the germline gene, perhaps due to a read error. The CDR3 bases are TGTGCCACCAGCGGGGACACGGATACGCAGTATTTT. Residues: CATSGDTDTQYF. The chain is built from TRBV14 and TRBJ2-3; tentatively, D is TRBD2 (7 bases). This CDR3 is built from 12 residues. The germline CDR1 and CDR2 sequences are SGHDN and FVKESK.

This chain joins TRBV6-1 and TRBJ1-5, with TRBD1 identical over 7 bases. The J segment lost 2 bases and the V segment lost 6 bases, leaving 16 bases of the junction unmatched. Germline V gene data show CDR1 as MNHNS and CDR2 as SASEGT. The CDR3 contains 18 residues. The CDR3 sequence: CASSILGPGGVGNQPQHF. Written as DNA, the CDR3 is TGTGCCAGCAGCATTCTGGGGCCAGGGGGTGTAGGCAATCAGCCCCAGCATTTT.